The 22 T cell receptor beta chains in this list originate from one sample, sequenced in a study of early T cells in non-severe SARS-CoV-2 infection. Each CDR3 protein gets one entry after TCRdb re-called the 5' RACE reads with MiXCR. The sample has over 85,000 distinct CDR3 sequences, around 12% seen once. The sequencing here drew on whole blood, taken at baseline. The receptor source for this set is an adult who was a healthcare worker with PCR-confirmed SARS-CoV-2 infection or an uninfected control (not recorded which).

This clonotype was observed a handful of times. The genes are TRBV5-8 and TRBJ1-3; unclear D gene. The germline V gene has CDR1 SGHTS and CDR2 YDEGEE. The length of the CDR3 is 15 residues. Trimming left V 1 base short and J 2 bases short, with 10 bases between. The CDR3: CASSLLRTTGNTIYF. The CDR3 DNA reads TGTGCCAGCAGCTTGCTGCGGACTACTGGAAACACCATATATTTT.

The chain links TRBV28 to TRBJ1-5, with a tentative D call TRBD1 (6 bases). V was trimmed by 3 bases and J by 2 bases, leaving 14 bases between them. The CDR3 length is 16 residues. Germline CDR1 is MDHEN and CDR2 is SYDVKM. The CDR3 DNA follows: TGTGCCAGCAGTTTTCCCAGGGGCGGGGGCAATCAGCCCCAGCATTTT. Translated, it gives CASSFPRGGGNQPQHF.

The genes are TRBV18 and TRBJ2-5; D call uncertain. Germline values: CDR1 KGHSH, CDR2 LQKENI. This CDR3 has 13 residues. The germline V and J ends were trimmed by 8 bases and 5 bases, with 15 bases remaining between them. CDR3 amino acids: CASADRVQETQYF. The CDR3 DNA reads TGTGCCAGCGCCGACCGGGTTCAGGAGACCCAGTACTTC.

Only a few counts were recorded for this clonotype. The rearrangement links TRBV4-1 to TRBJ2-1; D may be TRBD2 (7 bases). Germline assignment: CDR1 MGHRA and CDR2 YSYEKL. V was cut by 5 bases and J by 0 bases, with 23 bases left in between. The CDR3 extends over 19 amino acids. This CDR3 is CASSTVRRGGGNSYNEQFF. CDR3 in DNA: TGCGCCAGCAGCACGGTTCGGAGGGGGGGAGGAAACTCCTACAATGAGCAGTTCTTC.

The CDR3 region has the DNA TGTGCCAGCAGTTACGGCGAAGCAAATTCACCCCTCCACTTT. As protein: CASSYGEANSPLHF. The chain has TRBV28 and TRBJ1-6; D gene ambiguous. The CDR3 runs to 14 residues. Trimming removed 4 bases from V and 7 bases from J, with 11 bases in between. Germline assignment: CDR1 MDHEN and CDR2 SYDVKM.

The CDR3 bases are TGTGCCAGCACATTGACAGGGGGCGGCAATCAGCCCCAGCATTTT. Its protein is CASTLTGGGNQPQHF. The chain is built from TRBV2 and TRBJ1-5; 10 bases align to TRBD1. Germline trimming cut 7 bases from V and 2 bases from J; bases unmatched to any gene: 5. Germline V gene lookup returns CDR1 SNHLY and CDR2 FYNNEI. CDR3 length: 15 residues.

The gene calls are TRBV20-1 and TRBJ1-6; D is unclear. Trimming took 3 bases from V and 7 from J, leaving 10 bases between them. The CDR3 length is 13 residues. Germline V gene lookup returns CDR1 DFQATT and CDR2 SNEGSKA (reference sequence). CDR3 in amino acids: CSASMGLNSPLHF. For the CDR3, the DNA is TGCAGTGCTAGTATGGGTCTGAATTCACCCCTCCACTTT.

The rearrangement joins TRBV6-5 to TRBJ2-2, with D perhaps matching TRBD2 (7 bases). V lost 2 bases to trimming and J lost 2 bases, with 12 bases between them. Germline lookup yields CDR1 MNHEY and CDR2 SVGAGI. The CDR3 totals 16 residues. The CDR3 nucleotides read TGTGCCAGCAGTTACGGCGGGGGCCTTAACACCGGGGAGCTGTTTTTT. Protein: CASSYGGGLNTGELFF.

The chain links TRBV6-6 to TRBJ1-5; 7 nucleotides line up with TRBD1. V lost 6 bases to trimming and J lost 3 bases; unmatched junction nucleotides: 11. Germline V lookup: CDR1 MNHNY, CDR2 SVGAGI (reference sequence). The CDR3 sequence is 16 residues long. This chain's CDR3 is CASSKTRDSLNQPQHF. The DNA for the CDR3 is TGTGCCAGCAGCAAAACCAGGGACAGTCTCAATCAGCCCCAGCATTTT.

This clonotype was counted a few times. The chain has TRBV29-1 and TRBJ1-2, with 9 nucleotides matching TRBD1. V was pared by 7 bases and J by 4 bases, with 7 bases of the junction left unmatched. Germline CDR1 SQVTM, CDR2 ANQGSEA. The CDR3 has 13 amino acids. The CDR3, as DNA: TGCAGCGACACAGGGGGCGCGGGCTATGGCTACACCTTC. The encoded protein is CSDTGGAGYGYTF. Using reference TRBV29-1 and TRBJ1-2 for the parts outside the CDR3, the full variable domain is SAVISQKPSRDICQRGTSLTIQCQVDSQVTMMFWYRQQPGQSLTLIATANQGSEATYESGFVIDKFPISRPNLTFSTLTVSNMSPEDSSIYLCSDTGGAGYGYTFGSGTRLTVV.

As regards this clonotype: The junction and the germline gene differ at one end; a read error may be behind it. The chain links TRBV12-3 or TRBV12-4 to TRBJ2-4, with TRBD1 matching 8 bases. The length of the CDR3 is 11 residues. The CDR3 DNA reads as TGTGCCAGCAGACCTGGACAGGGCGAGCACTTC. Residues: CASRPGQGEHF.

With respect to this clonotype: A read error may produce the germline difference seen at one junction end. The chain links TRBV20-1 to TRBJ1-1, with D hard to call. This CDR3 is built from 14 residues. The germline gives CDR1 DFQATT, CDR2 SNEGSKA (reference sequence). CDR3 protein: CSATLTWPNTEAYF. CDR3 in DNA: TGCAGTGCTACCCTCACTTGGCCGAACACTGAAGCTTACTTT.

In this sample, this clonotype turned up a few times. The junction differs from germline at one of its ends, possibly a read error. CDR3 in amino acids: CASSLRDRGAGANVPTF. Here the CDR3 DNA reads TGCGCCAGCAGCTTGCGGGACAGGGGCGCTGGGGCCAACGTCCCGACTTTC. The chain recombines TRBV5-1 with TRBJ2-6, with TRBD1 identical over 10 bases. CDR1 is SGHRS and CDR2 is YFSETQ in the germline V gene. This CDR3 has 17 amino acids.

This clonotype was observed a few times. Here the CDR3 DNA reads TGTGCCACCAGGGACAGGTTGGAAAAACTGTTTTTT. Its translation: CATRDRLEKLFF. J is TRBJ1-4 and V is TRBV19; TRBD1 matches at 8 bases. The germline gives CDR1 LNHDA, CDR2 SQIVND (reference sequence). V was clipped by 10 bases and J by 8 bases; unmatched bases: 6. The CDR3 runs 12 residues.

The chain has TRBV7-9 and TRBJ2-5, with 10 bases fitting TRBD1. Losses at the gene ends were 5 bases for V and 2 bases for J; bases not matched to a gene: 5. The CDR3 totals 15 residues. Germline V gene lookup returns CDR1 SEHNR and CDR2 FQNEAQ (reference sequence). This CDR3 is CASSTGQGWQETQYF. CDR3 bases: TGTGCCAGCAGCACGGGACAGGGGTGGCAAGAGACCCAGTACTTC.

This clonotype was detected many times. The chain joins TRBV24-1 to TRBJ2-7, with 7 bases lining up with TRBD1. This CDR3 spans 15 amino acids. V lost 3 bases to trimming and J lost 1 base; unmatched junction nucleotides: 5. Germline CDR1 and CDR2: KGHDR and SFDVKD. The CDR3 spells CATSDDNRGSYEQYF. CDR3 DNA sequence: TGTGCCACCAGTGATGATAACAGGGGATCCTACGAGCAGTACTTC.

The V and J genes are TRBV5-6 and TRBJ1-1; D unresolved. Trimming took 2 bases from V and 5 from J, leaving 13 bases between them. CDR3 length: 14 amino acids. From germline, CDR1 is SGHDT and CDR2 YYEEEE. The CDR3 DNA reads as TGTGCCAGCAGCTTTAAACCCTATTCTACTGAAGCTTTCTTT. Translated, it gives CASSFKPYSTEAFF.

The V and J genes are TRBV5-4 and TRBJ1-2; TRBD1 might be the D (6 bases). This CDR3 has 14 amino acids. V lost 5 bases and J lost 2, with 13 bases in between. Per the germline V gene, CDR1 is SGHNT and CDR2 is YYREEE (reference sequence). This CDR3 is CASSYRDMNYGYTF. The DNA for the CDR3 is TGTGCCAGCAGTTACCGGGACATGAACTATGGCTACACCTTC.

The chain carries TRBV28 and TRBJ2-1; D gene ambiguous. Germline CDR1 reads MDHEN; CDR2 reads SYDVKM. This CDR3 spans 15 amino acids. V was pared by 3 bases and J by 0 bases, with 9 bases between. The CDR3 DNA is TGTGCCAGCAGTTTGGCGGAAAGCTCCTACAATGAGCAGTTCTTC. Protein sequence: CASSLAESSYNEQFF. The variable domain in full, completed from reference TRBV28 and TRBJ2-1, reads DVKVTQSSRYLVKRTGEKVFLECVQDMDHENMFWYRQDPGLGLRLIYFSYDVKMKEKGDIPEGYSVSREKKERFSLILESASTNQTSMYLCASSLAESSYNEQFFGPGTRLTVL.

This clonotype has just one count. This sequence joins TRBV20-1 and TRBJ2-1; D remains ambiguous. Germline CDR1 DFQATT, CDR2 SNEGSKA (reference sequence). Trimming stripped 4 bases from V and 1 base from J, with 8 bases between. The CDR3 runs to 13 residues. CDR3: CSAIGNSYNEQFF. The CDR3 DNA reads TGCAGTGCTATCGGAAATTCCTACAATGAGCAGTTCTTC.

Only a few counts were recorded for this clonotype. The V and J genes are TRBV6-1 and TRBJ1-2; 7 bases map to TRBD1. The germline V gene has CDR1 MNHNS and CDR2 SASEGT. Trimming cost V 1 base and J 3 bases; bases outside gene matches: 5. CDR3 length: 15 amino acids. CDR3 residues: CASSEGGQKYYGYTF. CDR3 coding DNA: TGTGCCAGCAGTGAAGGGGGACAGAAGTACTATGGCTACACCTTC.

This clonotype was seen repeatedly, ten times or more. This sequence joins TRBV5-1 and TRBJ1-2; 7 bases are shared with TRBD1. With V trimmed by 6 bases and J by 1 base, 9 bases remained unmatched. The CDR3 sequence is 15 residues long. Germline V gene data show CDR1 as SGHRS and CDR2 as YFSETQ. CDR3 DNA sequence: TGCGCCAGCACCCGACGGACAGGCAATAACTATGGCTACACCTTC. This gives the protein CASTRRTGNNYGYTF.